The 26 T cell receptor beta chains below come from one sample, sequenced in a study of read filtering for tumor transcriptome and immune sequencing. Molecular barcoded adaptors covering alpha/delta and beta/gamma chains were used on 400 ng RNA. TCRdb analysed the reads with MiXCR anew, one entry per CDR3 protein. The sample has approximately 57,000 distinct CDR3 sequences; approximately 13% are singletons. The sample taken for sequencing was a population of CD138-negative cells sorted from bone marrow. All receptors come from a donor over 35 with multiple myeloma.

Ten or more counts support this clonotype. The rearrangement joins TRBV7-9 to TRBJ2-7; 11 nucleotides match TRBD2. The CDR3 totals 15 residues. CDR1 is SEHNR and CDR2 is FQNEAQ in the germline V gene (reference sequence). The ends lost 3 bases at V and 7 bases at J; junction bases unmatched: 8. This CDR3 is CASSLVGLAGGEQYF. CDR3 sequence (DNA): TGTGCCAGCAGCTTGGTTGGACTAGCGGGCGGTGAGCAGTACTTC.

The chain couples TRBV2 to TRBJ1-1, with D unresolved. Germline V gene lookup returns CDR1 SNHLY and CDR2 FYNNEI. V was shortened by 7 bases and J by 4 bases, with 16 bases between the two germline ends. The CDR3 has 14 residues. DNA of the CDR3: TGTGCCAGCATGGAGGACGGCTCCCGCACTGAAGCTTTCTTT. Translating gives CASMEDGSRTEAFF.

This clonotype was detected ten times or more. The chain carries TRBV10-3 and TRBJ1-2, with 7 bases aligning to TRBD1. The J segment lost 5 bases and the V segment lost 6 bases, leaving 9 bases of the junction unmatched. The CDR3 covers 14 residues. In germline, CDR1 is ENHRY, CDR2 SYGVKD. CDR3 DNA sequence: TGTGCCATCAGCTCCGGGACAGTTGTATATGGCTACACCTTC. Translation: CAISSGTVVYGYTF.

Notes on this clonotype: It may be a read error: a sequence one base away is much more abundant. The chain couples TRBV7-9 to TRBJ2-3; D remains unclear. Germline assignment: CDR1 SEHNR and CDR2 FQNEAQ (reference sequence). The CDR3 covers 13 residues. CDR3 sequence reads: CASSILGTDAQYF. In nucleotides, the CDR3 is TGTGCCAGCAGCATTCTGGGTACAGATGCGCAGTATTTT.

A word on this clonotype: This may stem from a read error, because a much larger clone lies one nucleotide away. The chain combines TRBV5-1 with TRBJ2-1, with D possibly TRBD1 on 6 matching bases. This CDR3 contains 14 residues. Germline CDR1 reads SGHRS; CDR2 reads YFSETQ. The CDR3, as DNA: TGCGGCAGCCGAAGGGACAAGGAGCACAATGAGCAGTTCTTC. Translating it yields CGSRRDKEHNEQFF.

This clonotype showed up many times. The CDR3 region is CSVEDLRTSGGSPVNEQFF. DNA of the CDR3: TGCAGCGTTGAAGATCTTCGGACTAGCGGGGGGTCCCCAGTCAATGAGCAGTTCTTC. V usage is TRBV29-1 and J usage is TRBJ2-1; TRBD2 matches at 14 bases. This CDR3 contains 19 residues. Germline assignment: CDR1 SQVTM and CDR2 ANQGSEA. J gave up 6 bases and V 0 bases, and 13 bases lay outside the gene matches.

This clonotype was observed many times. The CDR3 DNA sequence: TGTGCCAGCAGCCTGCTAGCGGGGGGAACTAGCACAGATACGCAGTATTTT. The encoded protein is CASSLLAGGTSTDTQYF. The genes are TRBV7-6 and TRBJ2-3; 11 nucleotides align to TRBD2. The CDR3 has 17 amino acids. V dropped 5 bases and J dropped 0; count of bases not matched to a gene: 7. Germline V CDR1 and CDR2: SGHVS, FNYEAQ. Based on the CDR3 plus reference TRBV7-6 and TRBJ2-3, the full variable domain is GAGVSQSPRYKVTKRGQDVALRCDPISGHVSLYWYRQALGQGPEFLTYFNYEAQQDKSGLPNDRFSAERPEGSISTLTIQRTEQRDSAMYRCASSLLAGGTSTDTQYFGPGTRLTVL.

At least ten counts were recorded for this clonotype. V gene TRBV19 combines with J gene TRBJ2-7; D possibly corresponds to TRBD1 (6 bases). V was cut by 6 bases and J by 7 bases, with 19 bases left in between. The CDR3 length is 14 residues. The germline CDR1 and CDR2 sequences are LNHDA and SQIVND (reference sequence). CDR3 region: CASSPGHLMGEQYF. In DNA, the CDR3 is TGTGCCAGTAGCCCGGGACACCTAATGGGGGAGCAGTACTTC.

This clonotype appeared many times. This rearrangement joins TRBV7-3 to TRBJ2-2; 9 nucleotides agree with TRBD1. J gave up 4 bases and V 5 bases, and 5 bases lay outside the gene matches. The CDR3 has 15 amino acids. From germline, CDR1 is SGHTA and CDR2 FQGTGA. The CDR3 region is CASSPDRGSTGELFF. The CDR3 nucleotides are TGTGCCAGCAGCCCGGACAGGGGTAGCACCGGGGAGCTGTTTTTT.

Details on this clonotype: The junction does not match germline at one end; this may be a read error. V is TRBV3-1 and J is TRBJ1-4; TRBD1 might be the D (5 bases). Per the germline V gene, CDR1 is LGHDT and CDR2 is YNNKEL (reference sequence). The CDR3 contains 17 residues. The DNA for the CDR3 is TGTGCCAGCAGCCAAGATCGGCGGGGGGGAGGACGGGAAAAACTGTTTTTC. Protein sequence: CASSQDRRGGGREKLFF.

This clonotype was detected ten times or more. The CDR3 protein is CASRGTGMEETQYF. The CDR3 nucleotides are TGTGCCAGCAGGGGAACAGGGATGGAAGAGACCCAGTACTTC. V gene TRBV6-6 combines with J gene TRBJ2-5; weak D call: TRBD1 (6 bases). Trimming cost V 6 bases and J 3 bases, with 14 bases left between them. Looked up from germline, CDR1 is MNHNY and CDR2 is SVGAGI (reference sequence). CDR3 size: 14 residues.

This clonotype has just a few counts. J is TRBJ1-1 and V is TRBV7-9; D may be TRBD1 (5 bases). V was trimmed by 1 base and J by 6 bases, leaving 9 bases between them. CDR3 length: 13 residues. Germline-derived CDR1 and CDR2 are SEHNR and FQNEAQ (reference sequence). The CDR3 DNA follows: TGTGCCAGCAGCTTAGGGGGGAGGGCTGAAGCTTTCTTT. Its translation: CASSLGGRAEAFF.

This clonotype was recorded at least ten times. The genes are TRBV9 and TRBJ2-2; 8 bases fit TRBD1. Germline CDR1 SGDLS, CDR2 YYNGEE. CDR3 length: 16 residues. After removal of 4 bases from V and 1 base from J, the junction contained 6 bases not matched to a gene. The chain's CDR3 is CASSLRQGQNTGELFF. CDR3 coding DNA: TGTGCCAGCAGCCTTCGACAGGGGCAGAACACCGGGGAGCTGTTTTTT.

This clonotype was recorded many times. The chain has TRBV3-1 and TRBJ1-1; D possibly corresponds to TRBD1 (5 bases). The CDR3 runs to 17 residues. V lost 3 bases to trimming and J lost 2 bases, with 19 bases between them. Germline V CDR1 and CDR2: LGHDT, YNNKEL (reference sequence). Written as DNA, the CDR3 is TGTGCCAGCAGCCACCTTGGGAAGGGCAGGGCAAACACTGAAGCTTTCTTT. Translation: CASSHLGKGRANTEAFF.

This clonotype was seen many times. The chain links TRBV7-2 to TRBJ1-1, with no clear D. This CDR3 is built from 13 residues. Per germline, CDR1 SGHTA and CDR2 FQGNSA. Deletions cut 7 bases from V and 0 bases from J, with 9 bases between. CDR3: CASTGSMNTEAFF. The DNA of the CDR3 is TGTGCCAGCACTGGCAGTATGAACACTGAAGCTTTCTTT. Supplemented by reference TRBV7-2 and TRBJ1-1, the full variable domain reads GAGVSQSPSNKVTEKGKDVELRCDPISGHTALYWYRQSLGQGLEFLIYFQGNSAPDKSGLPSDRFSAERTGGSVSTLTIQRTQQEDSAVYLCASTGSMNTEAFFGQGTRLTVV.

Remarks on this clonotype: This could be a read error, since a much larger clone is one nucleotide away. The chain employs TRBV3-1 and TRBJ2-2; 7 bases are a match to TRBD1. The germline CDR1 and CDR2 sequences are LGHDT and YNNKEL (reference sequence). The CDR3 is 15 amino acids. The CDR3 bases are TGTGCCGGCAGGGCCCAGGGGGCGAACACCGGGGAGCTGTTTTTT. Amino acid sequence: CAGRAQGANTGELFF.

This clonotype was recorded many times. The genes are TRBV29-1 and TRBJ2-5; possibly TRBD2 for D (6 bases). This CDR3 region has 11 residues. In germline, CDR1 is SQVTM, CDR2 ANQGSEA. V lost 7 bases and J 5 bases, leaving 11 bases between the germline ends. CDR3 in DNA: TGCAGCGGGTCGGAGGGGGAGACCCAGTACTTC. Protein sequence: CSGSEGETQYF.

This clonotype was picked up many times. V is TRBV20-1 and J is TRBJ1-1, with D perhaps matching TRBD1 (6 bases). CDR3 length equals 15 residues. Germline CDR1 reads DFQATT; CDR2 reads SNEGSKA (reference sequence). V lost 1 base and J 5 bases, leaving 17 bases between the germline ends. The CDR3 sequence is CSARGGGPELTEAFF. The CDR3 DNA reads as TGCAGTGCTAGAGGCGGGGGGCCGGAACTAACTGAAGCTTTCTTT.

This clonotype was counted ten times or more. CDR3 DNA: TGTGCCAGCAGCATAAGGGCCGGGGAGCTGTTTTTT. The encoded protein is CASSIRAGELFF. V gene TRBV7-9 combines with J gene TRBJ2-2; D is unresolved. V was trimmed by 5 bases and J by 6 bases, leaving 7 bases between them. This CDR3 is 12 amino acids long. Germline lookup yields CDR1 SEHNR and CDR2 FQNEAQ (reference sequence).

At least ten counts were recorded for this clonotype. This chain connects TRBV6-5 to TRBJ1-2, with 9 bases that match TRBD1. This CDR3 region has 14 residues. Germline loops: CDR1 MNHEY, CDR2 SVGAGI. The V and J ends lost 4 bases and 10 bases, in that order; junction bases with no gene match: 10. CDR3 nucleotide sequence: TGTGCCAGCAGTTGGGCCGGGACAGGGAAGGACTACACCTTC. Encoded protein: CASSWAGTGKDYTF.

The sample holds many counts of this clonotype. The chain carries TRBV5-6 and TRBJ2-5; 7 nucleotides align to TRBD2. The germline V gene encodes CDR1 SGHDT and CDR2 YYEEEE. This CDR3 comprises 15 residues. V was pared by 6 bases and J by 0 bases, with 8 bases of the junction left unmatched. The CDR3 region is CASTNWGGDQETQYF. CDR3 DNA: TGTGCCAGCACCAACTGGGGAGGGGACCAAGAGACCCAGTACTTC.

This clonotype was found a few times. This may stem from a read error, because a much larger clone lies one nucleotide away. In DNA, the CDR3 is TGTGCCAGCAGTGGACGACTCAGACGGGGGGTAACTTTCTTT. Protein sequence: CASSGRLRRGVTFF. The chain combines TRBV25-1 with TRBJ1-1; maybe TRBD1 (5 bases). The CDR3 sequence is 14 residues long. The ends were cut back, 4 bases at V and 12 bases at J, with 21 bases in the middle. Germline values: CDR1 MGHDK, CDR2 SYGVNS.

The J gene is TRBJ2-2, the V gene TRBV29-1, with 9 bases matching TRBD1. Germline CDR1 reads SQVTM; CDR2 reads ANQGSEA. CDR3 size: 14 residues. With V trimmed by 4 bases and J by 4 bases, 4 bases remained unmatched. The CDR3 reads CSVVDRGATGELFF. In DNA, the CDR3 is TGCAGCGTTGTGGACAGGGGAGCCACCGGGGAGCTGTTTTTT.

This clonotype was seen more than once but under ten times. The chain couples TRBV7-9 to TRBJ2-2, with 8 bases lining up with TRBD2. There are 16 residues in the CDR3. V shed 3 bases, J shed 4 bases, and the junction held 7 bases outside the gene matches. Germline CDR1 reads SEHNR; CDR2 reads FQNEAQ (reference sequence). The CDR3 DNA sequence: TGTGCCAGCAGCTTCTCTCCGCGGGGGGCCACCGGGGAGCTGTTTTTT. This codes for CASSFSPRGATGELFF.

As regards this clonotype: This may be a read error, as it is one base from a much larger clone. Since the CDR3 does not end with the conserved phenylalanine or tryptophan, this likely comes from a read error. The chain employs TRBV6-6 and TRBJ1-1; possibly TRBD1 for D (6 bases). The CDR3 runs 15 residues. Trimming cost V 7 bases and J 2 bases, with 17 bases left between them. Per germline, CDR1 MNHNY and CDR2 SVGAGI (reference sequence). The CDR3 nucleotides are TGTGCCAGCATTAGGTTCGGACAGCACAACACTGAAGCTTTCTCT. This encodes CASIRFGQHNTEAFS.

Many counts were recorded for this clonotype. V is TRBV11-2 and J is TRBJ2-2; D is uncertain. CDR3 length: 14 amino acids. V shed 4 bases and J shed 4 bases, with 10 bases lying between them. The germline CDR1 and CDR2 sequences are SGHAT and FQNNGV. The CDR3 region is CASSWAASTGELFF. The CDR3, as DNA: TGTGCCAGCAGCTGGGCAGCGTCCACCGGGGAGCTGTTTTTT.